This T cell receptor (beta chain) originates from a study of T cell clonotyping in hematopoietic cell transplantation. This clone was detected once. As to time point: recipient sample about 28 days before transplant, after cytoreduction. TCRdb's copy holds only in-frame clones and misses some; the assay was immunoSEQ multiplex PCR. The table records roughly 80,000 clones, about 96% of them present only once. V lost 6 bases to trimming and J lost 7 bases; unmatched junction nucleotides: 9. The germline V gene encodes CDR1 MNHNS and CDR2 SASEGT. CDR3 length: 15 residues. V is TRBV6-1 and J is TRBJ1-5, with 10 positions matching TRBD1. Sequenced here: peripheral blood mononuclear cells, sampled before stem cell transplant. The TCR comes from a woman aged 45-60 years with acute myeloid leukemia. Some clones in this sample may be carry-over from other donors' samples. As DNA, the CDR3 is TGTGCCAGCAGCGGGACAGGGGTATCGGGACAGCCCCAGCATTTT. As protein: CASSGTGVSGQPQHF.